This TCR beta chain was captured by sequencing in a study of cytomegalovirus exposure and HLA in healthy donors (dated 2017 in TCRdb). In the study overall: An earlier analysis of approximately 550 of the donors reported more than 250 Gb of sequence data and roughly 110 million unique TCR beta sequences from about 179 million T cells. Approximately 310 gigabases of sequencing data and approximately 84 million unique TCR sequences were included in an early release covering around 600 HLA-typed donors. Of the 300 to 500 genotyped donors, 81% were placed in the genetic ancestry cluster associated with self-reported Caucasian donors. The aim of the study was to test whether cataloging public T cell receptors could identify signatures of past pathogen exposure. The study used immunosequencing to profile the T cell repertoires of about 670 subjects and linked those repertoires to cytomegalovirus serostatus. A separate validation cohort of 100 to 150 different subjects was used in addition to the 666-subject first cohort. To predict cytomegalovirus infection status, the study brought together high-throughput TCR immunosequencing, statistical association of individual TCRs with disease status, and machine learning. To study patterns of TCR occurrence, a later analysis re-analyzed previously published TCR beta repertoires from 650 to 750 donors and added high-resolution HLA genotyping. Rather than drawing on any new phenotypic data, the later analysis identified candidate immune exposures from TCR beta sequences and the way those sequences occurred across donors. To decide whether each TCR beta V gene segment behaved as functional or pseudogenic, an earlier analysis of fewer than 750 of the donors relied on high-throughput TCR beta sequencing. Donor age, sex, ethnicity and CMV serostatus were collected together with the repertoire data. A later genetic analysis used genome-wide SNP genotypes for about 65% of the 666 donors, treating that subset as a discovery cohort. Every discovery cohort repertoire had been produced on one sequencing platform. HLA typing included class I and class II loci at four-digit resolution. Typing coverage differed by locus: A, B, C, DRB1 and DQB1 were typed in about 629-640 donors, DQA1 in about 510, DPA1 in roughly 590, and DPB1 in just under 490. Several DR-DQ haplotypes were handled as single units for association and clustering because linkage in the cohort was strong. Across around 400 genotyped donors of the cohort, an average of roughly 250,000 unique TCR beta nucleotide sequences per donor were sequenced, and approximately 17% of those sequences were non-productive.

What the authors observed across the whole study: Presence/absence analyses assumed roughly uniform sequencing depth across donors, an assumption that may not hold. In the study, some 160 TCR beta chains were listed as associated with cytomegalovirus. The only immune exposure information available for the cohort was CMV serostatus. Because counts were too low, seventeen rarely observed V segments, including chromosome 9 orphons, were excluded from the earlier analysis of fewer than 650 of the donors. Compared with equally common non-associated chains, HLA-associated TCR beta chains in a later analysis were more clonally expanded and had lower generation probabilities. Three of the identified cytomegalovirus-associated TCR beta chains were confirmed in vitro to be specific for cytomegalovirus antigens. According to a later analysis, TCR association rates differed among HLA loci, with DRB1 alleles showing the most associated TCRs and HLA-C alleles showing the fewest. In a later genetic analysis, fewer N-insertions in productive TCRs were reported among donors in an Asian-associated ancestry cluster than the roughly 710-donor mean. An earlier analysis of approximately 530 of the donors showed that most TCR beta V segments appeared in productive rearrangements either about 87% or about 30% of the time, which broadly matched IMGT annotations. The sequencing pipeline was judged likely to have produced a cluster of highly shared sequence variants as a technical artifact. In a later analysis, some 18,000 TCR beta sequences were associated with specific HLA alleles at a false discovery rate of 0.05. In this cohort, only TCR beta chains were sequenced, and detectable features were limited by the absence of alpha or paired-chain data. Strong co-occurrence of HLA alleles, especially DR and DQ, made assigning TCR associations to individual alleles difficult. In both the original and validation cohorts, the classifier was reported to diagnose cytomegalovirus status with high specificity and sensitivity. Because some donors lacked HLA typing at each locus, the association tests relied only on the typed subset. According to a later analysis, most CMV-associated TCR beta chains appeared to be HLA-restricted, and the HLA associations seemed to be driven largely by CMV exposure. Correlated functional status among segregating V segments might be attributable to linkage disequilibrium, but an unknown experimental factor could not be ruled out. An association between a missense DCLRE1C variant and V-gene and J-gene trimming of TCR beta chains was found in a later genetic analysis and replicated in an independent cohort. A further reported finding was that TCR beta sequences accurately predicted the HLA-A and HLA-B alleles for most subjects in the first cohort. While some public TCRs were present in many individuals, most TCR sequences turned up only very rarely across donors. Some IMGT-functional V segments, including TRBV6-2 and TRBV6-3, could not be told apart with the 87-base-pair reads, so those segments were excluded. It was suggested by the authors that the approach could potentially be generalized to other disease states and immunological phenotypes. A later analysis reported that several top co-occurrence clusters appeared linked to parvovirus B19, influenza, CMV and Epstein-Barr virus.

Regarding this clone: Its specific antigen is unknown. Base qualities are missing; no much larger clone stands one base away.

Libraries were prepared through the immunoSEQ multiplex PCR assay. For the multiplex PCR, a mixture combining 60 forward primers for TCR Vbeta segments and 13 reverse primers for TCR Jbeta segments was used. A multiplex PCR assay on genomic DNA amplified the CDR3 region of rearranged TCR beta genes. On the Illumina HiSeq System, the amplified TCR beta libraries were sequenced as 87-base-pair reads. In the paper's pipeline: A later analysis counted approximately 74 million unique TCR beta chains across the 700 or so repertoires, and roughly 11 million of these chains were shared by at least two donors. To remove PCR and sequencing errors, raw reads were error-corrected and collapsed into unique sequences using a nearest-neighbor algorithm that merged closely related sequences. Alignment of CDR3 sequences to IMGT reference sequences was used to assign V, D and J gene segments. For a sequence to be retained, a match of at least six nucleotides was required to both a V gene segment and a J gene segment. A rearrangement counted as productive if the CDR3 had no stop codons and remained in frame with V and J, and every other rearrangement counted as non-productive. CDR3 was defined by IMGT convention, running from the second conserved V-encoded cysteine to the conserved J-encoded phenylalanine. The earlier analysis of 587 of the donors excluded sequences that lacked an unambiguous match to a single V gene segment. An earlier analysis of 587 of the donors called V segments functional above 56.7% productive rearrangements and segregating when the between-donor standard deviation exceeded 5%. To diagnose cytomegalovirus status from the catalog of TCR beta chain sequences, a statistical classification framework was built. In a later analysis, V and J genes were assigned by comparing TCR nucleotide sequences against IMGT/GENE-DB human TR gene sequences. Using the TCRdist pipeline, a later analysis assigned CDR3 sequences along with most-parsimonious VDJ recombination scenarios. In a later analysis, each TCR beta chain was defined by its CDR3 amino acid sequence together with its V-gene family, and reads without a unique V-gene family were excluded. A later analysis removed nearly 600 highly shared, low-generation-probability nucleotide sequences to deal with suspected cross-contamination and a sequencing artifact. In a later analysis, a clonal expansion index for each public chain was calculated from normalized within-repertoire ranks of inferred template counts. In a later analysis, generation probabilities were computed with a VDJ recombination model fitted to out-of-frame rearrangements, and the resulting probabilities were checked against IGoR. In a later analysis, hypergeometric tests were used to score TCR-TCR, TCR-HLA and TCR-CMV co-occurrence, with a repertoire-size bias correction applied to TCR pairs. To estimate false discovery rates, a later analysis permuted the HLA or CMV assignments 20 times. In a later analysis, co-occurring TCRs were grouped using DBSCAN, with TCRdist sequence similarity added in when clustering inside HLA-allele-positive subsets. Repertoires with fewer than 30,000 or more than 120,000 public chains were left out of co-occurrence clustering, as were four to six repertoires with anomalous nucleotide sharing. TCRdb carries this immuneACCESS record with in-frame sequences only. Its versions omit some clonotypes, under half of them owing to an unresolved V gene in the studies checked, with the rest unexplained. V, J and clone size reflect that table, while D and trimming were determined from the DNA. This sample holds around 150,000 clones; more than 70% were observed only once. The ten biggest clones cover less than 4.5% of the sample.

The cohort consisted of 650 to 700 healthy bone marrow donors. At the time of sampling, every cohort member was nominally healthy, though immune exposures that went unrecorded were likely present. The donor tested CMV seropositive, placing the donor among the approximately 290 seropositive members of the cohort. A peripheral blood sample was provided by each donor, and peripheral blood mononuclear cells were used for TCR beta sequencing. The Qiagen DNeasy Blood Extraction Kit was used to extract genomic DNA from the blood cell samples. CDR3 length: 13 amino acids, cysteine to phenylalanine. Only the CDR3 DNA stays, 39 bases, in frame from base 1. From a lookup of the germline V gene, CDR1 and CDR2 are SGHTA and FQGNSA. V loses 1 base of germline sequence and J loses 4 bases, and the interval between the two ends is 7 bases.

The sequenced sample was PBMCs. The clonotype comes from a man over 45 in good health and CMV-seropositive. Recombination linked TRBV7-2 to TRBJ1-2; a confident D gene designation cannot be given. The CDR3 protein is CASSLGEIYGYTF. The bases are TGTGCCAGCAGCTTAGGAGAGATCTATGGCTACACCTTC. Beyond the CDR3, the reference TRBV7-2 and TRBJ1-2 genes provide the residues; the full variable domain reads: GAGVSQSPSNKVTEKGKDVELRCDPISGHTALYWYRQSLGQGLEFLIYFQGNSAPDKSGLPSDRFSAERTGGSVSTLTIQRTQQEDSAVYLCASSLGEIYGYTFGSGTRLTVV.